A selection of T cell receptor beta chains follows, all from one sample in a study of blood T cell repertoires in COVID-19. Data came from immunoSEQ multiplex PCR; TCRdb stores just in-frame clones and leaves some out. Among about 270,000 clones listed, approximately 85% were seen once. Sequencing used PBMCs or T cells enriched from blood (not recorded which). These receptors were collected from a young woman who had recovered from COVID-19. Each CDR3 is given with its conserved first and last residue. A D gene is named only where the DNA matches it firmly. Part of the rows lack a size; the others show once, few, many or a class for expanded clones.

-	TRBV20-1	TRBJ1-2	-	CSASPDRLYGYTF	TGCAGTGCTAGTCCCGACAGGCTCTATGGCTACACCTTC
-	TRBV19	TRBJ1-5	-	CATSLRDSNQPQHF	TGTGCCACCTCGCTTCGGGATAGCAATCAGCCCCAGCATTTT
TRBD1	TRBV9	TRBJ1-2	-	CASSPRDRGYGYTF	TGTGCCAGCAGCCCCCGGGACAGGGGCTATGGCTACACCTTC
TRBD1	TRBV7-7	TRBJ2-5	-	CASSLGQGKTQYF	TGTGCTAGCAGCCTGGGACAGGGAAAGACCCAGTACTTC
-	TRBV5-5	TRBJ2-5	-	CASSLVRIQETQYF	TGTGCCAGCAGCTTGGTGCGCATCCAAGAGACCCAGTACTTC
-	TRBV19	TRBJ1-1	-	CASSTFGAADEAFF	TGTGCCAGTAGTACCTTTGGGGCGGCAGATGAAGCTTTCTTT
-	TRBV6-1	TRBJ1-5	-	CASSEWGGARNSNQPQHF	TGTGCCAGCAGTGAATGGGGGGGCGCGAGAAATAGCAATCAGCCCCAGCATTTT
-	TRBV5-6	TRBJ2-3	few	CASSLLQTDTQYF	TGTGCCAGCAGCTTGTTACAGACAGATACGCAGTATTTT
-	TRBV10-1	TRBJ2-7	-	CASSGTSVGEQYF	TGCGCCAGCAGTGGGACTTCAGTGGGCGAGCAGTACTTC
-	TRBV21-1	TRBJ1-2	-	CASSAQDPTGQAGQNYGYTF	TGTGCCAGCAGCGCTCAAGACCCGACAGGGCAGGCGGGGCAAAACTATGGCTACACCTTC
-	TRBV5-1	TRBJ2-2	-	CASSFITGANTGELFF	TGCGCCAGCAGCTTTATCACAGGCGCGAACACCGGGGAGCTGTTTTTT
-	TRBV7-8	TRBJ2-5	-	CASSFARQGTQYF	TGTGCCAGCAGCTTCGCTAGGCAGGGGACCCAGTACTTC
TRBD2	TRBV19	TRBJ2-1	-	CASSIGFASSGTEQFF	TGTGCCAGTAGTATAGGCTTTGCGTCTAGCGGAACAGAGCAGTTCTTC
-	TRBV13	TRBJ2-5	-	CASSLGLPLEETQYF	TGTGCCAGCAGCTTAGGACTCCCCCTAGAAGAGACCCAGTACTTC
-	TRBV20-1	TRBJ1-3	-	CSASPGQGNTIYF	TGCAGTGCTAGTCCGGGACAAGGAAACACCATATATTTT
-	TRBV11-3	TRBJ2-3	-	CASSLDTADTQYF	TGTGCCAGCAGCTTAGATACGGCAGATACGCAGTATTTT
TRBD1	TRBV7-3	TRBJ2-1	-	CASSLKSRTGSNEQFF	TGTGCCAGCAGCTTAAAAAGCCGGACAGGATCCAATGAGCAGTTCTTC
-	TRBV28	TRBJ2-1	-	CASSLRGYNEQFF	TGTGCCAGCAGTTTGCGGGGATACAATGAGCAGTTCTTC
TRBD1	TRBV4-3	TRBJ1-6	-	CASSHLDRGGGSPLHF	TGCGCCAGCAGCCACCTCGACAGGGGGGGCGGTTCACCCCTCCACTTT
TRBD1	TRBV5-1	TRBJ2-3	-	CASSLRGRGLGDTQYF	TGCGCCAGCAGCTTGCGGGGCAGGGGGCTGGGAGATACGCAGTATTTT
-	TRBV19	TRBJ1-1	-	CAPSNPWEGPEAFF	TGTGCCCCTAGCAACCCTTGGGAAGGGCCTGAAGCTTTCTTT
-	TRBV5-4	TRBJ2-7	-	CASSPPQAHDYEQYF	TGTGCCAGCAGCCCTCCCCAAGCGCACGACTACGAGCAGTACTTC